Detailed here is one TCR beta chain. Its binding antigen is unknown. The sample holds no much larger clone one base away, and base qualities are not on file. This sample is part of a study of cytomegalovirus exposure and HLA in healthy donors (TCRdb year 2017). About the investigation overall: An earlier analysis of approximately 600 of the donors reported more than 250 Gb of sequence data and 117 million unique TCR beta sequences from some 180 million T cells. Using immunosequencing, the study profiled T cell repertoires from around 680 subjects and related those repertoires to cytomegalovirus serostatus. To decide whether each TCR beta V gene segment behaved as functional or pseudogenic, an earlier analysis of some 580 of the donors relied on high-throughput TCR beta sequencing. The number of typed donors differed by locus: about 620-640 for A, B, C, DRB1 and DQB1; about 520 for DQA1; approximately 600 for DPA1; and 400 to 480 for DPB1. On average, roughly 250,000 unique TCR beta nucleotide sequences were sequenced per donor among several hundred genotyped donors of the cohort, with roughly a sixth of those sequences being non-productive. The study aimed to test whether signatures of past pathogen exposure could be identified by cataloging public T cell receptors. Donor age, sex, ethnicity and CMV serostatus were collected together with the repertoire data. Approximately 300 gigabases of sequencing data and tens of millions of unique TCR sequences made up an early release that covered 640 HLA-typed donors. To predict cytomegalovirus infection status, the study combined high-throughput TCR immunosequencing, statistical association of individual TCRs with disease status, and machine learning. In a later genetic analysis, genome-wide SNP genotypes for about three fifths of the 666 donors were used, and that subset was treated as a discovery cohort. All discovery cohort repertoires had been generated using a single sequencing platform. A later analysis re-analyzed previously published TCR beta repertoires from 666 donors and added high-resolution HLA genotyping to study TCR occurrence patterns. About five DR-DQ haplotypes were handled as single units for association and clustering because linkage in the cohort was strong. Rather than using new phenotypic data, the later analysis identified candidate immune exposures from TCR beta sequences and from how often those sequences occurred across donors. Among the roughly 400 genotyped donors, under 90% belonged to the genetic ancestry cluster associated with self-reported Caucasian donors. In addition to the first cohort of 666 subjects, a separate validation cohort of over 90 different subjects was used. Class I and class II HLA loci were covered by the typing at four-digit resolution. Points the paper makes about the study in general: Most TCR sequences were seen in very few donors, while some public TCRs were found in many individuals. Three of the identified cytomegalovirus-associated TCR beta chains were confirmed in vitro to be specific for cytomegalovirus antigens. In an earlier analysis of more than 500 of the donors, most TCR beta V segments appeared in productive rearrangements about 87% or about 30% of the time, broadly matching IMGT annotations. In a later analysis, most CMV-associated TCR beta chains were found to appear HLA-restricted, with HLA associations seemingly driven largely by CMV exposure. Specific HLA alleles were associated with roughly 17,000 TCR beta sequences at a false discovery rate of 0.05 in a later analysis. The classifier was reported to diagnose cytomegalovirus status with high specificity and sensitivity in both the original cohort and the validation cohort. According to a later genetic analysis, donors in an Asian-associated ancestry cluster had fewer N-insertions in productive TCRs than the roughly 700-donor mean. In a later analysis, the rate of TCR association differed among HLA loci, with DRB1 alleles having the most associated TCRs and HLA-C alleles having the fewest. Because HLA typing was unavailable for some donors at each locus, only the typed subset was used in association tests. A further reported finding was that TCR beta sequences accurately predicted the HLA-A and HLA-B alleles for most subjects in the first cohort. A later analysis reported that several top co-occurrence clusters appeared linked to parvovirus B19, influenza, CMV and Epstein-Barr virus. Correlated functional status among segregating V segments might reflect linkage disequilibrium, but an unknown experimental factor could not be ruled out. A group of highly shared sequence variants was considered likely to be a technical artifact of the sequencing pipeline. This cohort had only TCR beta chains sequenced, and the lack of alpha or paired-chain data limited which features could be detected. In a later analysis, HLA-associated TCR beta chains were found to be more clonally expanded and to have lower generation probabilities than equally common non-associated chains. The 87-base-pair reads could not distinguish some IMGT-functional V segments, including TRBV6-2 and TRBV6-3, so those segments were excluded. Strong co-occurrence of HLA alleles, especially DR and DQ, made assigning TCR associations to individual alleles difficult. V-gene and J-gene trimming of TCR beta chains was associated with a missense DCLRE1C variant in a later genetic analysis, and the association was replicated in an independent cohort. Some 16 rarely observed V segments, including chromosome 9 orphons, were excluded from the earlier analysis of approximately 600 of the donors because counts were too low. The authors suggested that the approach could potentially be extended to other disease states and immunological phenotypes. The only immune exposure information available for the cohort was CMV serostatus. The presence/absence analyses assumed that sequencing depth was roughly uniform across donors, and that assumption may not be true. The study gave a list of around 170 TCR beta chains associated with cytomegalovirus.

The cohort was made up of roughly 670 healthy bone marrow donors. Cohort members were all nominally healthy when sampled, although unrecorded immune exposures were likely present. The donor tested CMV seronegative, placing the donor among the 352 seronegative members of the cohort. Every donor gave a peripheral blood sample, and the peripheral blood mononuclear cells from that sample were used for TCR beta sequencing. The Qiagen DNeasy Blood Extraction Kit was used to extract genomic DNA from the blood cell samples. Libraries were made using the immunoSEQ multiplex PCR assay. The multiplex PCR relied on a mix of 60 forward primers for TCR Vbeta segments and 13 reverse primers for TCR Jbeta segments. Amplification of the CDR3 region of rearranged TCR beta genes was performed with a multiplex PCR assay on genomic DNA. The amplified TCR beta libraries were sequenced on the Illumina HiSeq System as 87-base-pair reads. Under the source paper's analysis protocol: In a later analysis, some 80 million unique TCR beta chains were counted across the approximately 640 repertoires, and some 10 million of these chains were shared by at least two donors. A nearest-neighbor algorithm error-corrected the raw reads and collapsed the reads into unique sequences, merging closely related sequences to remove PCR and sequencing errors. CDR3 sequences were aligned to IMGT reference sequences to assign V, D and J gene segments. For a sequence to be retained, a match of at least six nucleotides was required to both a V gene segment and a J gene segment. Rearrangements were classified as productive when the CDR3 lacked stop codons and remained in frame with V and J, and all other rearrangements were classified as non-productive. CDR3 was defined according to IMGT convention as the region running from the second conserved V-encoded cysteine to the conserved J-encoded phenylalanine. Sequences without an unambiguous match to a single V gene segment were excluded from the earlier analysis of several hundred of the donors. An earlier analysis of 500 to 700 of the donors classified V segments as functional when productive rearrangements were above 56.7% and as segregating when the standard deviation between donors was above 5%. A statistical classification framework was built for diagnosing cytomegalovirus status from the catalog of TCR beta chain sequences. In a later analysis, TCR nucleotide sequences were compared against IMGT/GENE-DB human TR gene sequences so that V and J genes could be assigned. In a later analysis, CDR3 sequences and most-parsimonious VDJ recombination scenarios were assigned using the TCRdist pipeline. In a later analysis, every TCR beta chain was defined by the combination of its CDR3 amino acid sequence and its V-gene family, and reads without a unique V-gene family were dropped. To address suspected cross-contamination and a sequencing artifact, a later analysis removed around 590 highly shared, low-generation-probability nucleotide sequences. In a later analysis, a clonal expansion index was calculated for each public chain from normalized within-repertoire ranks of inferred template counts. A later analysis computed generation probabilities with a VDJ recombination model fitted to out-of-frame rearrangements, and checked the results against IGoR. A later analysis scored TCR-TCR, TCR-HLA and TCR-CMV co-occurrence with hypergeometric tests, applying a repertoire-size bias correction to TCR pairs. A later analysis estimated false discovery rates by permuting HLA or CMV assignments 20 times. A later analysis grouped co-occurring TCRs with DBSCAN, adding TCRdist sequence similarity when clustering within HLA-allele-positive subsets. Co-occurrence clustering excluded repertoires with fewer than 30,000 or more than 120,000 public chains, plus five with anomalous nucleotide sharing. The immuneACCESS repertoire file appears here via TCRdb, limited to in-frame rearrangements. These files lack a portion of the clones; in checked studies, under half of the deficit traces to unresolved V genes, and the cause of the others is not known. Clone size and the V and J calls come from that table; the DNA yielded D and trimming. This sample holds roughly 120,000 clones; around 67% were observed only once. 4.1% of the sample rests with the top ten.

The CDR3, from cysteine to phenylalanine, totals 16 residues. CDR3 DNA only is kept here, 48 bases in frame from base 1. At the junction V is shortened by 2 bases and J by 0 bases, with 10 bases in between. As encoded in the germline V gene, CDR1 is SGHVS while CDR2 is FNYEAQ. This clonotype was obtained from a middle-aged woman in good health and CMV-seronegative. The V gene is TRBV7-6 and the J gene is TRBJ2-2; D gene: possibly TRBD1, on 5 matching bases. The specimen was PBMCs. The CDR3 sequence is CASSLMGLANTGELFF. The DNA reads as follows: TGTGCCAGCAGCTTAATGGGGCTCGCGAACACCGGGGAGCTGTTTTTT.